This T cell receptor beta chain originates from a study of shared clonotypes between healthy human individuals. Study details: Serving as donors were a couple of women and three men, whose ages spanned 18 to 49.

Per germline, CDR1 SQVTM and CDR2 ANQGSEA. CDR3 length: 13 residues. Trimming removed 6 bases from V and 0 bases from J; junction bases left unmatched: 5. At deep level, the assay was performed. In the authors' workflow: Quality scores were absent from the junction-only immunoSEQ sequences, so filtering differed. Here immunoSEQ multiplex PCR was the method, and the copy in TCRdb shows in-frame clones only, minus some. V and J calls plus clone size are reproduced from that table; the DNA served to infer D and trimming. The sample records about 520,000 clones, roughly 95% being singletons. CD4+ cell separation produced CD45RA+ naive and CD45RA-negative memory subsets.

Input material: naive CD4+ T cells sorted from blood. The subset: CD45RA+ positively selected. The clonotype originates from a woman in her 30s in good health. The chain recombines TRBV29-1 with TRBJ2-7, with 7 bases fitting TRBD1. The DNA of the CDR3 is TGCAGCGTCTCCAGGGGGAACTCCTACGAGCAGTACTTC. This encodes CSVSRGNSYEQYF.